This is a list of T cell receptor beta chains from one sample in a study of a mutant IDH1 vaccine in newly diagnosed glioma. Sequencing was performed with immunoSEQ multiplex PCR; in TCRdb, only in-frame clones are kept and a portion is missing. The sample holds 85,000 to 100,000 clones; roughly 77% are singletons and the top ten take 7% to 9%. The source material was PBMCs, sampled from a glioma patient treated with radiotherapy, temozolomide or both. The origin of the receptors is a man in his forties with glioma. Each CDR3 is given without its conserved first and last residue. The order of the fields is clone size, V gene, CDR3 protein. Clone size appears in some rows only: once, few, many, or a class for an expanded clone.

clone_size: NA
v_call: TRBV4-3
cdr3_aa: ASSQASATGVGEQF

clone_size: NA
v_call: TRBV5-1
cdr3_aa: ASSLPGWGTGELF

clone_size: NA
v_call: TRBV27
cdr3_aa: ASSVRGLAESYEQY

clone_size: once
v_call: TRBV9
cdr3_aa: ASSVAGGAYGYT

clone_size: NA
v_call: TRBV19
cdr3_aa: ASANSGPPYEQY

clone_size: NA
v_call: TRBV4-3
cdr3_aa: ASSHRTDGMNTEAF

clone_size: NA
v_call: TRBV7-2
cdr3_aa: ASSWYGGSNTGELF

clone_size: NA
v_call: TRBV29-1
cdr3_aa: SVVSADNYGYT

clone_size: NA
v_call: TRBV14
cdr3_aa: ASTLKAGGQLDTEAF

clone_size: NA
v_call: TRBV4-3
cdr3_aa: ASRPSGTDTQY

clone_size: few
v_call: TRBV7-2
cdr3_aa: ASSSPGLAGATAREQY

clone_size: NA
v_call: TRBV5-4
cdr3_aa: ASSLPGRDYEQY

clone_size: NA
v_call: TRBV9
cdr3_aa: ASSVARAGEQY

clone_size: NA
v_call: TRBV30
cdr3_aa: AWNGDYNEQF

clone_size: NA
v_call: TRBV18
cdr3_aa: ASSPPISPGGNQPQH

clone_size: NA
v_call: TRBV10-3
cdr3_aa: ASGSLYNEQF

clone_size: NA
v_call: TRBV10-3
cdr3_aa: AISDDRRGQPQH

clone_size: NA
v_call: TRBV5-4
cdr3_aa: ASSLEGVDSPLH

clone_size: few
v_call: TRBV30
cdr3_aa: AWSDPGQGLRGTEAF

clone_size: NA
v_call: TRBV7-6
cdr3_aa: ASSFGGPGLASYEQY

clone_size: NA
v_call: TRBV9
cdr3_aa: ASSPWAVGETQY

clone_size: NA
v_call: TRBV5-5
cdr3_aa: ASSLETGSYEQY

clone_size: few
v_call: TRBV30
cdr3_aa: AWARSGNTIY

clone_size: NA
v_call: TRBV6-1
cdr3_aa: ASRGRDYTDTQY

clone_size: NA
v_call: TRBV11-2
cdr3_aa: ASSLGGDRAYEQY

clone_size: NA
v_call: TRBV6-5
cdr3_aa: ASSYSFSTTNEKLF

clone_size: NA
v_call: TRBV5-6
cdr3_aa: ASSFRDTSGNTIY

clone_size: NA
v_call: TRBV4-1
cdr3_aa: ASSHEGGTQY